This paragraph reports one TCR beta chain. MiXCR was run by TCRdb on the 5' RACE reads, yielding one entry per CDR3 protein. The sample records roughly 85,000 distinct CDR3 sequences, about 14% being singletons. This record belongs to a study of T cells after yellow fever vaccination. Germline V CDR1 and CDR2: LGHNA, YSLEER. The CDR3 sequence is 16 residues long. V gave up 0 bases and J gave up 7 bases; unmatched junction bases: 9. The sequence was collected from a man between 18 and 29 years old who received the YFV17D yellow fever vaccine. The genes are TRBV4-3 and TRBJ1-1; 9 nucleotides agree with TRBD1. Source: CD8+ T cells not binding an NS4B(214-222) dextramer, sorted from PBMCs, taken 21 days after the first yellow fever vaccination. The CDR3 loop reads CASSQDSGTGPREAFF. The CDR3 DNA is TGCGCCAGCAGCCAAGATAGCGGGACAGGGCCACGTGAAGCTTTCTTT.